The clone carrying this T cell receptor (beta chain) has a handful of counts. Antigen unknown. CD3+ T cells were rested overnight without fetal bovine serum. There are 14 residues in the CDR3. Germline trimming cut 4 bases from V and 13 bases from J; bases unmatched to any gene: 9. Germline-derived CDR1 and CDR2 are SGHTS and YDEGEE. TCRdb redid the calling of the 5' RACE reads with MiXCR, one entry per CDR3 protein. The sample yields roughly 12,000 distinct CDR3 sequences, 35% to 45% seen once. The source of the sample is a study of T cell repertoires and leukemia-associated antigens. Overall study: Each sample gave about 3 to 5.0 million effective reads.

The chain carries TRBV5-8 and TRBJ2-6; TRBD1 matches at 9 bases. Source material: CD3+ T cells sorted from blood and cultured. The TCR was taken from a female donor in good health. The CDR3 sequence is CASSARDRDLVLTF. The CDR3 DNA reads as TGTGCCAGCAGCGCCCGGGACAGGGATTTAGTCCTGACTTTC.